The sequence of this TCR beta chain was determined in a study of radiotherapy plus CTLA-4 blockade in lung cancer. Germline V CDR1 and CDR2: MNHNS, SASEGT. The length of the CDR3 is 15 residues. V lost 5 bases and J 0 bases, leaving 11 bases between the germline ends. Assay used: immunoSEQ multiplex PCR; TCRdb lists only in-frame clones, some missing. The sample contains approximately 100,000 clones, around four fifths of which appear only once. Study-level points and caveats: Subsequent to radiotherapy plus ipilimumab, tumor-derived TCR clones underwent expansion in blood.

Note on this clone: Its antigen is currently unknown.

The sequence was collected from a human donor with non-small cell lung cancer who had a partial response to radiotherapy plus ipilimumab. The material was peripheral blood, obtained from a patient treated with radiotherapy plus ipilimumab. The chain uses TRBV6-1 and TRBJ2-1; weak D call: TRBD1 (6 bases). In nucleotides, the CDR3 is TGTGCCAGCAGTCAACAGGGACCCTCCTACAATGAGCAGTTCTTC. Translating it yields CASSQQGPSYNEQFF.